This TCR beta chain was profiled in a study of cytomegalovirus exposure and HLA in healthy donors. Study conclusions and caveats: Researchers counted roughly 150 TCR beta chains as cytomegalovirus-associated. In most subjects, TCR beta sequences reportedly gave accurate predictions of HLA-A and HLA-B alleles. An analysis that came later showed most CMV-associated TCR beta chains appearing HLA-restricted. Rarity held for most TCR sequences, but there were some public TCRs that occurred in many donors.

CDR3 length: 11 amino acids. Germline V gene sequence: CDR1 GTSNPN, CDR2 SVGIG (reference sequence). The V gene lost 5 bases and the J gene lost 4 bases, with 8 bases spanning the gap. The study ran its PCR with 60 Vbeta and 13 Jbeta primers. The repertoire was sequenced with immunoSEQ multiplex PCR; TCRdb's copy has only in-frame clones and lacks some. The sample lists roughly 170,000 clones, under 90% seen once, with roughly 1.5% in the top ten. This clone has a single count. As yet, its antigen is unknown. The sequenced sample was PBMCs. This TCR came from a male donor in good health and CMV-seronegative. The chain employs TRBV30 and TRBJ2-5, with a tentative D call TRBD1 (5 bases). The CDR3 here is CAWGAGETQYF. CDR3 coding DNA: TGTGCCTGGGGGGCCGGAGAGACCCAGTACTTC.